This TCR beta chain is from a study of human T cells and chemical hapten exposure. About the research overall: Alopecia areata, totalis or universalis affected patients, mainly female. Findings and caveats of the study: Among expanded TCRs, significantly more large CDR3 similarity clusters formed than among controls.

Attachment of unique molecular identifiers to individual cDNA molecules was performed in the library. One entry per CDR3 protein, called by TCRdb with MiXCR from the RACE reads. The data show about 270,000 distinct CDR3 sequences, about 7.7% seen once. As to time point: pre-sensitization, week 0. Treatment described: therapeutic diphenylcyclopropenone sensitization with weekly scalp DPC. Unfractionated whole blood was the source of the extracted total RNA. This clonotype was counted many times. Its antigen is still unknown. The CDR3 is 13 residues long. The V and J ends lost 4 bases and 7 bases, in that order; junction bases with no gene match: 2.

This receptor was taken from a man younger than 30 with alopecia areata. Some clones in this sample may be carry-over from other donors' samples. The J gene is TRBJ1-4, the V gene TRBV12-3 or TRBV12-4; 8 nucleotides agree with TRBD1. This material consisted of whole blood, taken in connection with sensitization to the hapten diphenylcyclopropenone (DPC). This CDR3 is CASSSGQGEKLFF. CDR3 bases: TGTGCCAGCAGTTCAGGACAGGGTGAAAAACTGTTTTTT.